This T cell receptor beta chain was obtained from a study of OX40 agonist ivuxolimab in advanced cancers. Looking at the study overall: A mean age of around 60 years, range roughly 23 to 85, was recorded, and more than 80% were male. Three dose-escalation patients had partial responses: one with hepatocellular carcinoma and two with cutaneous melanoma. The study, taken as a whole, reports: The CD4+ and CD8+ T cells in the blood had expanded clonally by week 6 at 0.1 to 3.0 mg/kg. The study found that CD8+ T cells averaged more expanded clones than CD4+.

To note about this clone: Its specificity is unknown.

Measured with immunoSEQ multiplex PCR; TCRdb has only the in-frame clones, and not every one. This table has about 22,000 clones, almost 85% appearing once. The source material was CD4+ or CD8+ T cells sorted from blood, sampled in a trial of the OX40 agonist ivuxolimab. This TCR derives from an adult with an advanced solid tumor such as melanoma, head and neck, liver or kidney cancer.

The CDR3 DNA sequence: TGCGCCAGCAGCCTTACAGGATCCTACGAGCAGTACTTC. As protein: CASSLTGSYEQYF. The chain links TRBV4-1 to TRBJ2-7; D is possibly TRBD1 (5 bases). V gave up 4 bases and J gave up 1 base, with 8 bases separating them. Germline V gene lookup returns CDR1 MGHRA and CDR2 YSYEKL. The CDR3 has 13 residues.